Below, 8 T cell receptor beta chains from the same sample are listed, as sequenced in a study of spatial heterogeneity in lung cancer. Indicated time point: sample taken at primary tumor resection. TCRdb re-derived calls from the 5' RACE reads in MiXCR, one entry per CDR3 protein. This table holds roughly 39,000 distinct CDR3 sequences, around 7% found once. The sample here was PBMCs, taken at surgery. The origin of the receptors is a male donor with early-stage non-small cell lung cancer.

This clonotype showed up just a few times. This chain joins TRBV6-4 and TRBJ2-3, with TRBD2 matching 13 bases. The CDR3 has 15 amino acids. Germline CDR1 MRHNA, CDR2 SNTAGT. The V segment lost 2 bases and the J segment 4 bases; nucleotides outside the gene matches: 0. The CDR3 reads CASSDTSGGADTQYF. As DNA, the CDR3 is TGTGCCAGCAGTGACACTAGCGGGGGGGCAGATACGCAGTATTTT.

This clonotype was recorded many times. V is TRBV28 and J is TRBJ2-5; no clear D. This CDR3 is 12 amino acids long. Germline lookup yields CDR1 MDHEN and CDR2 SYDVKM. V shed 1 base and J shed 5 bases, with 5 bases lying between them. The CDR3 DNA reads TGTGCCAGCAGTTTATCATCGGAGACCCAGTACTTC. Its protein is CASSLSSETQYF.

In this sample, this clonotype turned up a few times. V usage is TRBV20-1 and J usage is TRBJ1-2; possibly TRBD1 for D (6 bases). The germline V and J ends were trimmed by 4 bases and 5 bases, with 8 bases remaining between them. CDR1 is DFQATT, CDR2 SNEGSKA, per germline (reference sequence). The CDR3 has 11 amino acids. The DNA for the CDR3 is TGCAGTGCTACAGGGGATTATGGCTACACCTTC. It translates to CSATGDYGYTF.

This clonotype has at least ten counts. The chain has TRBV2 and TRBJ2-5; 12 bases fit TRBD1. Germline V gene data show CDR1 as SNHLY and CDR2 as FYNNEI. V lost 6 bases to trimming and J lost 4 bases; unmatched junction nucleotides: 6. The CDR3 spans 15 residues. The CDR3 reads CASSAGTGGGETQYF. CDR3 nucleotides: TGTGCCAGCAGCGCCGGGACAGGGGGCGGAGAGACCCAGTACTTC.

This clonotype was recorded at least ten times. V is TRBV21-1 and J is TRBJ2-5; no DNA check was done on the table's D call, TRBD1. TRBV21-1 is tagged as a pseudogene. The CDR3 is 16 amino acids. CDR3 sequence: CASSEEGREAKETQYF. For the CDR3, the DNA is TGTGCCAGCAGCGAAGAGGGCAGGGAGGCGAAAGAGACCCAGTACTTC.

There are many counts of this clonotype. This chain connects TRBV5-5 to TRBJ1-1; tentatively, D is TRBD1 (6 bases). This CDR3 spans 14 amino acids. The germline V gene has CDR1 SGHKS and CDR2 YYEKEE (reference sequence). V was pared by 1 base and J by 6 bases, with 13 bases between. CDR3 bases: TGTGCCAGCAGCTTGCTCGGACAGTCCCCTGAAGCTTTCTTT. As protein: CASSLLGQSPEAFF.

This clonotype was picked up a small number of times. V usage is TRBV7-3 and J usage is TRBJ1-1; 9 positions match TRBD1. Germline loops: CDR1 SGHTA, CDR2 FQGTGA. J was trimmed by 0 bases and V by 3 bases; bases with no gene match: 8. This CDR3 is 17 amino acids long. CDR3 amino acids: CASSLSPGQGMNTEAFF. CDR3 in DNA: TGTGCCAGCAGCTTGTCTCCGGGACAGGGCATGAACACTGAAGCTTTCTTT.

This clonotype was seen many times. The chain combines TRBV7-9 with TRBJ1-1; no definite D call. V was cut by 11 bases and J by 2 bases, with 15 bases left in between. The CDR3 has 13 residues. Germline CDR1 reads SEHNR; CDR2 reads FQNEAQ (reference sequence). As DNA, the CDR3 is TGTGCCGGGATAGGGAGGCTAAACACTGAAGCTTTCTTT. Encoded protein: CAGIGRLNTEAFF.